This TCR beta chain comes out of a study of blood T cell repertoires in COVID-19. As for the study in general: COVID-19 samples, acute and convalescent, were from the United States, Italy and Spain. Nucleic acid was either cDNA or gDNA, and it came from T cells, B-cell-depleted T cells, or PBMCs.

Methods used by the authors: Estimated nucleated cell counts came from reference gene primer amplification. TCRdb's table, derived via immunoSEQ multiplex PCR, lists solely in-frame clones and lacks some. For V, J and clone size, that table is used; D and trimming come from the DNA. The sample includes about 300,000 clones, approximately 90% of them seen just once. This clonotype was obtained from a woman aged 25 to 45 who had recovered from COVID-19. Specimen: peripheral blood.

CDR3 in amino acids: CASSNQGLHTDTQYF. CDR3 nucleotide sequence: TGTGCCAGCAGTAATCAGGGGCTCCACACAGATACGCAGTATTTT. The chain employs TRBV6-4 and TRBJ2-3, with TRBD1 as a possible D gene (6 bases). CDR1 MRHNA and CDR2 SNTAGT come from the germline V gene. V was cut by 5 bases and J by 2 bases, with 14 bases left in between. The CDR3 extends over 15 amino acids.